This paragraph reports one TCR beta chain. The protocol was immunoSEQ multiplex PCR, while the TCRdb copy is restricted to in-frame clones and leaves out a portion. The repertoire has fewer than 95,000 clones, about 94% of them found once; the top ten carry about 2%. This record comes from a study of T cell changes during pregnancy in multiple sclerosis. The clonotype originates from a female donor with multiple sclerosis, enrolled in a pregnancy study. This specimen consisted of peripheral blood, obtained in the third trimester of pregnancy.

CDR3 sequence: CASSPSTAYNEQFF. CDR3 nucleotide sequence: TGTGCCAGCAGCCCGTCGACAGCCTACAATGAGCAGTTCTTC. The chain employs TRBV7-2 and TRBJ2-1, with D possibly TRBD1 on 5 matching bases. V lost 5 bases and J lost 2, with 10 bases in between. Germline CDR1 SGHTA, CDR2 FQGNSA. This CDR3 is 14 amino acids long.